Below, 30 T cell receptor beta chains from the same sample are listed, as sequenced in a study of monozygotic twins with inflammatory bowel disease. TCRdb re-called the 5' RACE reads; every CDR3 protein appears as one record, without DNA. The sample includes about 160,000 distinct CDR3 sequences. The sample taken for sequencing was blood. All receptors come from a human donor with ulcerative colitis or Crohn's disease, or a healthy co-twin of an affected twin (not recorded which).

This chain uses TRBV5-1 with TRBJ1-1; no DNA is available, so the TRBD1 call from TCRdb remains unchecked. In germline, CDR1 is SGHRS, CDR2 YFSETQ. The CDR3 totals 15 residues. CDR3: CASRSSTGYRTEAFF.

This chain joins TRBV19 and TRBJ1-6; there is no DNA to check the TCRdb D call of TRBD1. The CDR3 runs 13 residues. The germline gives CDR1 LNHDA, CDR2 SQIVND (reference sequence). This CDR3 reads CASRQAINSPLHF.

The chain recombines TRBV7-2 with TRBJ2-7; the TCRdb D gene call, TRBD2, has no DNA to confirm it. CDR1 is SGHTA, CDR2 FQGNSA, per germline. The length of the CDR3 is 15 residues. This CDR3 is CASSLNGGASYEQYF.

V usage is TRBV7-2 and J usage is TRBJ2-3; TCRdb names TRBD2, which stays unverified in the absence of DNA. The CDR3 contains 18 residues. Germline V gives CDR1 SGHTA, CDR2 FQGNSA. CDR3 protein: CASSSRARLVGVVDTQYF.

The gene calls are TRBV20-1 and TRBJ2-7; without DNA, the TCRdb call of TRBD2 cannot be checked. The CDR3 runs 12 residues. The V gene's germline CDR1 is DFQATT and CDR2 SNEGSKA (reference sequence). The CDR3 loop reads CSALLDIYEQYF.

The chain uses TRBV9 and TRBJ2-6; TCRdb outputs TRBD1, but without DNA this stays unchecked. Per germline, CDR1 SGDLS and CDR2 YYNGEE. This CDR3 has 16 amino acids. The CDR3 spells CASSGDTHSGANVLTF.

The V gene is TRBV3-1, the J gene TRBJ1-2. The germline V gene encodes CDR1 LGHDT and CDR2 YNNKEL (reference sequence). The CDR3 extends over 15 amino acids. The CDR3 loop is CASSLNGRSNYGYTF.

The chain is built from TRBV12-3 or TRBV12-4 and TRBJ1-5; the D call of TRBD1 rests on TCRdb alone, since no DNA is present to check it. CDR3 length: 15 residues. This CDR3 is CASRRTGESNQPQHF.

The V and J genes are TRBV5-1 and TRBJ2-7; TCRdb selects TRBD2, and the lack of DNA leaves this call unchecked. The CDR3 extends over 15 amino acids. Germline V gene lookup returns CDR1 SGHRS and CDR2 YFSETQ. CDR3 residues: CASSLGLAEDYEQYF.

The J gene is TRBJ1-3, the V gene TRBV12-3 or TRBV12-4. The CDR3 runs to 12 residues. The CDR3 protein is CASLGAGNTIYF.

The chain combines TRBV6-5 with TRBJ2-1. Germline loops: CDR1 MNHEY, CDR2 SVGAGI. This CDR3 comprises 15 residues. The CDR3 is CASSLGLYSYNEQFF.

V gene TRBV5-4 combines with J gene TRBJ2-1; TCRdb's D call of TRBD2 is untestable without DNA. This CDR3 has 15 amino acids. The germline CDR1 and CDR2 sequences are SGHNT and YYREEE (reference sequence). CDR3 residues: CASSFSSSGGGEQFF.

V is TRBV12-3 or TRBV12-4 and J is TRBJ2-1; without DNA, the TCRdb call of TRBD1 cannot be checked. The CDR3 is made up of 15 amino acids. The CDR3: CASSYSGALYNEQFF.

This chain uses TRBV10-3 with TRBJ1-1; TCRdb indicates TRBD1, and absent DNA this call remains unverified. Germline-derived CDR1 and CDR2 are ENHRY and SYGVKD. The length of the CDR3 is 14 residues. The CDR3 reads CAIKTGTGNTEAFF.

This sequence joins TRBV7-2 and TRBJ1-1. Germline CDR1 SGHTA, CDR2 FQGNSA. This CDR3 is built from 13 residues. The CDR3: CASSSSMNTEAFF. Combining the CDR3 with reference TRBV7-2 and TRBJ1-1 gives the whole variable domain GAGVSQSPSNKVTEKGKDVELRCDPISGHTALYWYRQSLGQGLEFLIYFQGNSAPDKSGLPSDRFSAERTGGSVSTLTIQRTQQEDSAVYLCASSSSMNTEAFFGQGTRLTVV.

The V call is TRBV18, the J call TRBJ1-1; without DNA, the TCRdb call of TRBD1 cannot be checked. The germline CDR1 and CDR2 sequences are KGHSH and LQKENI. CDR3 length equals 16 residues. CDR3 sequence reads: CASSANTQGSGTEAFF.

The chain links TRBV5-6 to TRBJ2-1. CDR1 SGHDT and CDR2 YYEEEE come from the germline V gene. This CDR3 spans 12 amino acids. CDR3 region: CASSLDRNEQFF.

The chain has TRBV11-2 and TRBJ1-1. Germline V gives CDR1 SGHAT, CDR2 FQNNGV. The CDR3 contains 14 residues. The CDR3 reads CASSLSYMNTEAFF.

The gene calls are TRBV20-1 and TRBJ2-7; TCRdb gives TRBD2 as the D gene, but with no DNA this cannot be confirmed. CDR1 DFQATT and CDR2 SNEGSKA come from the germline V gene (reference sequence). The CDR3 sequence is 19 residues long. The CDR3 protein is CSAREPAGGSLLSSYEQYF.

This chain uses TRBV5-5 with TRBJ1-6. The V gene's germline CDR1 is SGHKS and CDR2 YYEKEE (reference sequence). This CDR3 has 15 amino acids. The CDR3 spells CASSPMASLGSPLHF.

The rearrangement links TRBV5-4 to TRBJ1-1; checking the TCRdb D call of TRBD1 is not possible without DNA. The CDR3 length is 14 residues. From germline, CDR1 is SGHNT and CDR2 YYREEE (reference sequence). This CDR3 is CASSLAGGDTEAFF.

The rearrangement uses TRBV27 and TRBJ2-7. The CDR3 sequence is 14 residues long. Germline V gives CDR1 MNHEY, CDR2 SMNVEV (reference sequence). Here the CDR3 reads CASSLLGLAYEQYF.

The CDR3 protein is CASSLVASDEQYF. V gene TRBV7-9 combines with J gene TRBJ2-7. This CDR3 is 13 amino acids long. Germline loops: CDR1 SEHNR, CDR2 FQNEAQ (reference sequence).

This chain connects TRBV6-1 to TRBJ2-2; TCRdb lists TRBD2, though no DNA is available to test this call. The CDR3 totals 14 residues. Germline-derived CDR1 and CDR2 are MNHNS and SASEGT. The CDR3 here is CASSGGTMSGELFF.

The rearrangement uses TRBV7-2 and TRBJ1-4; the TCRdb call, TRBD1, lacks DNA for checking. The CDR3 covers 14 residues. Germline lookup yields CDR1 SGHTA and CDR2 FQGNSA. The CDR3: CASSHQGGDEKLFF.

This chain joins TRBV5-1 and TRBJ2-7. The CDR3 contains 14 residues. Germline CDR1 and CDR2: SGHRS and YFSETQ. CDR3 loop: CASSRDRSSYEQYF.

V and J are TRBV19 and TRBJ1-5. The CDR3 consists of 16 residues. In germline, CDR1 is LNHDA, CDR2 SQIVND (reference sequence). CDR3 amino acids: CASSLPSAYSNQPQHF.

The V gene is TRBV25-1, the J gene TRBJ2-7; TCRdb's assignment of TRBD2 cannot be checked, as there is no DNA. Germline CDR1 is MGHDK and CDR2 is SYGVNS. CDR3 length equals 14 residues. CDR3 in amino acids: CASRASGRDYEQYF.

The rearrangement joins TRBV5-1 to TRBJ2-5; TCRdb indicates TRBD2, and absent DNA this call remains unverified. The CDR3 runs to 15 residues. Germline CDR1 reads SGHRS; CDR2 reads YFSETQ. CDR3 sequence: CASSGYGLNQETQYF.

The gene calls are TRBV12-3 or TRBV12-4 and TRBJ1-1; checking the TCRdb D call of TRBD1 is not possible without DNA. The CDR3 has 15 residues. CDR3 residues: CASSWTGVKWTEAFF.